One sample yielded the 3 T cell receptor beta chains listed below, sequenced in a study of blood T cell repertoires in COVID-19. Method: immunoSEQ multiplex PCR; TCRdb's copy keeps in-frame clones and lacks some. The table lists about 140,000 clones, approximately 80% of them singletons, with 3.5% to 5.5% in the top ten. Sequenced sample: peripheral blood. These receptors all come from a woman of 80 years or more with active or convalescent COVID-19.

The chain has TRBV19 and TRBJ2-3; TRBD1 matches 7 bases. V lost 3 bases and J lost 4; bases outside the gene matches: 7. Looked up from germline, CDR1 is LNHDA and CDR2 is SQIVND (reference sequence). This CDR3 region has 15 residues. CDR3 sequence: CASSIRRQGPDTQYF. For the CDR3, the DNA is TGTGCCAGTAGTATTCGGCGACAGGGACCAGATACGCAGTATTTT.

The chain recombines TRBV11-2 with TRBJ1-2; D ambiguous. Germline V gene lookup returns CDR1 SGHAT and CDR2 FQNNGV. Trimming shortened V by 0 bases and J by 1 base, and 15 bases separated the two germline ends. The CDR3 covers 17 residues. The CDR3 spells CASSLDLRARDNYGYTF. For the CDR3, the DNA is TGTGCCAGCAGCTTAGATTTAAGGGCACGGGATAACTATGGCTACACCTTC.

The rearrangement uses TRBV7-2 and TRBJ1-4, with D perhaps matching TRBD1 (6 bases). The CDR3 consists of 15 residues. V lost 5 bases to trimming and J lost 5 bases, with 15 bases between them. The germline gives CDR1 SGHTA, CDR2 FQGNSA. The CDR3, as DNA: TGTGCCAGCAGCCTCCCGGGACAAGGGAATGAAAAACTGTTTTTT. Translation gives CASSLPGQGNEKLFF.